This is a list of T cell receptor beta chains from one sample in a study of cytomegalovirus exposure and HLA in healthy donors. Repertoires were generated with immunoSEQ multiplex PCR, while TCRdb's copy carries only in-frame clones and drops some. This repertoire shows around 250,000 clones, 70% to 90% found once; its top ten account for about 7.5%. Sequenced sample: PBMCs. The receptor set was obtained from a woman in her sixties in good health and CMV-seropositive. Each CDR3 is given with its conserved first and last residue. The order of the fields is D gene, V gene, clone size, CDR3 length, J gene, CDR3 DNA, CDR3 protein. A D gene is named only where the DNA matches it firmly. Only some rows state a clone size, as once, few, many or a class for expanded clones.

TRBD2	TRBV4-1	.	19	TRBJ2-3	TGCGCCAGCAGCTACCAGGAGCTAGCGGGATTTTCCTACACAGATACGCAGTATTTT	CASSYQELAGFSYTDTQYF
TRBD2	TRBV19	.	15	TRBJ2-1	TGTGCCAGTAGTACGACTAGCGGAAGCTACAATGAGCAGTTCTTC	CASSTTSGSYNEQFF
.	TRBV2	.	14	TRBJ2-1	TGTGCCAGCAGTCCTTCTAGCTCCTACAATGAGCAGTTCTTC	CASSPSSSYNEQFF
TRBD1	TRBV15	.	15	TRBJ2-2	TGTGCCACCAGCAGAGAGAGGGGGCTTGTCGGGGAGCTGTTTTTT	CATSRERGLVGELFF
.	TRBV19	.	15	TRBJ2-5	TGTGCCAGTAGTTCCCTCGCCGCGCTCCAAGAGACCCAGTACTTC	CASSSLAALQETQYF
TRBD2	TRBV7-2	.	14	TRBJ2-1	TGTGCCAGCAGCTTCGGTAGCGGGAGTCGGGAGCAGTTCTTC	CASSFGSGSREQFF
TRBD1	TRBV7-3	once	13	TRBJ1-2	TGTGCCAGCAGCCCGGGGGCCAGGGGGGGCTACACCTTC	CASSPGARGGYTF
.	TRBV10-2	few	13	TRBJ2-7	TGCGCCAGCAGTGAGGACAGCGCCTACGAGCAGTACTTC	CASSEDSAYEQYF
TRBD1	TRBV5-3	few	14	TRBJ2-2	TGTGCCAGAAGCCTGGACAGGGATACCGGGGAGCTGTTTTTT	CARSLDRDTGELFF
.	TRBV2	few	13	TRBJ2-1	TGTGCCAGCAGTGAATCGGGATTCGGTGAGCAGTTCTTC	CASSESGFGEQFF
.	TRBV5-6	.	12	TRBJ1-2	TGTGCCAGCAGCTTGGAAAGGGGAGGCTACACCTTC	CASSLERGGYTF
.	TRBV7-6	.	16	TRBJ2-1	TGTGCCAGCAGCTGGGCTTCCGGGAGAGAAAAGAATGAGCAGTTCTTC	CASSWASGREKNEQFF
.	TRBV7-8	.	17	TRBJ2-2	TGTGCCAGCAGCTTATGGGGGCAGGGGCCGAACACCGGGGAGCTGTTTTTT	CASSLWGQGPNTGELFF
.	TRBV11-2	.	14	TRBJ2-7	TGTGCCAGCAGCCCGCAAGCGGGTACCTACGAGCAGTACTTC	CASSPQAGTYEQYF
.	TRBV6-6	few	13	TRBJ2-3	TGTGCCAGCAGCTTAACTCTAGCGGATACGCAGTATTTT	CASSLTLADTQYF
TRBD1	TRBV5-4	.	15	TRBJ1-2	TGTGCCAGCAGCCGCTGGGGACAGGGGTCATATGGCTACACCTTC	CASSRWGQGSYGYTF
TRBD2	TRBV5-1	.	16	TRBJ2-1	TGCGCCAGCAGCTTGTCGGGACTAGCGGGATACAATGAGCAGTTCTTC	CASSLSGLAGYNEQFF
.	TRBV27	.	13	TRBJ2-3	TGTGCCAGCAGAGAGAGGCGAATAGATACGCAGTATTTT	CASRERRIDTQYF
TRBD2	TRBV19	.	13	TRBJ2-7	TGTGCCACCTCCCCTAGCGGATCCTACGAGCAGTACTTC	CATSPSGSYEQYF
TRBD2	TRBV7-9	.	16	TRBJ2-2	TGTGCCAGCAGCTCCCGACGCGGGAGGGCCCCCGGGGAGCTGTTTTTT	CASSSRRGRAPGELFF
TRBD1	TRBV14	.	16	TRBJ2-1	TGTGCCAGCAGCCAAGACCTCGGACAGGGGGCGCGGGGGCAGTTCTTC	CASSQDLGQGARGQFF
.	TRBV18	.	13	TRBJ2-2	TGTGCCAGCTCACTGGCAGGGTTCGGGGAGCTGTTTTTT	CASSLAGFGELFF
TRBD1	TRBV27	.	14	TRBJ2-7	TGTGCCAGCAGTTTGGGGACAGGGGGCAACGAGCAGTACTTC	CASSLGTGGNEQYF
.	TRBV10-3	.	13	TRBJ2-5	TGTGCCATCAGTGCGCGGCACCAAGAGACCCAGTACTTC	CAISARHQETQYF
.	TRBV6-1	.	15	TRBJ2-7	TGTGCCAGCAGGCACCGGGACACCATATCCTACGAGCAGTACTTC	CASRHRDTISYEQYF
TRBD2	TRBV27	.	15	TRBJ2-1	TGTGCCAGCAAATCCGATAGCGGGGGTTCCTATGAGCAGTTCTTC	CASKSDSGGSYEQFF
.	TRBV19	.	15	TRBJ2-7	TGTGCCAGTAGCCCGGACGGAGGGAACCCCTACGAGCAGTACTTC	CASSPDGGNPYEQYF
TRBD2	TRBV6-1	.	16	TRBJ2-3	TGTGCCAGCAGTGTCGGGACTAGCGGTTGGACAGATACGCAGTATTTT	CASSVGTSGWTDTQYF
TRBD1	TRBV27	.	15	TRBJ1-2	TGTGCCAGCAGTTTGGACAGGGGGCTCCTGGGAGGCTACACCTTC	CASSLDRGLLGGYTF
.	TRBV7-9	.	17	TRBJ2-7	TGTGCCAGCAGCACCCCCTTGGGGGACACGAGCTCCTACGAGCAGTACTTC	CASSTPLGDTSSYEQYF
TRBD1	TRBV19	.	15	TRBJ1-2	TGTGCCAGTAGTCCGTGGGACAGACCAAACTATGGCTACACCTTC	CASSPWDRPNYGYTF
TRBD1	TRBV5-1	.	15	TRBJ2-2	TGCGCCAGCAGCTCGGGACAGGGTAGCGCCGGGGAGCTGTTTTTT	CASSSGQGSAGELFF
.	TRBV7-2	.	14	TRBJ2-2	TGTGCCAGCAGCTTAGGGGGCTTTTCGGGGGAGCTGTTTTTT	CASSLGGFSGELFF
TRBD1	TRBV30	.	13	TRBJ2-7	TGTGCCTGGGCAGCCGGGACAGGGTACGAGCAGTACTTC	CAWAAGTGYEQYF
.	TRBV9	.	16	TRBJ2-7	TGTGCCAGCAGCGTAGGGGTAGCGCTTAGAGGGAGCGAGCAGTACTTC	CASSVGVALRGSEQYF
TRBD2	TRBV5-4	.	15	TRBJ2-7	TGTGCCAGCAGCGGAACTAGCGGGAGGGCGTACGAGCAGTACTTC	CASSGTSGRAYEQYF
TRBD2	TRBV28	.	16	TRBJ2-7	TGTGCCAGCAGTTCCACTAGCGGGACTCTCTCCTACGAGCAGTACTTC	CASSSTSGTLSYEQYF
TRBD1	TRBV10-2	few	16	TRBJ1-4	TGCGCCAGCAGTGAGTCGCGGGGGACAGGGGTCGAAAAACTGTTTTTT	CASSESRGTGVEKLFF
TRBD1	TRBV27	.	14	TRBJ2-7	TGTGCCAGCAGGGAGCAGGGGGTCCTAGGGGAGCAGTACTTC	CASREQGVLGEQYF
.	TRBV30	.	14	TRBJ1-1	TGTGCCTGGAGTTCGACAGTCATGAACACTGAAGCTTTCTTT	CAWSSTVMNTEAFF
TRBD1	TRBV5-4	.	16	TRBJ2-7	TGTGCCAGCAGCTCTGGTGACAGGGGGGGATCCTACGAGCAGTACTTC	CASSSGDRGGSYEQYF
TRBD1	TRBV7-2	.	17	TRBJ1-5	TGTGCCAGCAGCCGGGACAGGGACCCCCTAGGAAATCAGCCCCAGCATTTT	CASSRDRDPLGNQPQHF
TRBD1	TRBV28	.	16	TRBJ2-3	TGTGCCAGCAGTTTTTCCGGGACAGGGAAACCCGATACGCAGTATTTT	CASSFSGTGKPDTQYF
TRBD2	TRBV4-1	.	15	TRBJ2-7	TGCGCCAGCAGCCAAGACCCGGGGGGGACTTACGAGCAGTACTTC	CASSQDPGGTYEQYF
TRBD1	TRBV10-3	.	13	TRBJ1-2	TGTGCCATCAGAGGGACAGTGGGATATGGCTACACCTTC	CAIRGTVGYGYTF
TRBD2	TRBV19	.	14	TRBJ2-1	TGTGCCAGTACCCCTCAAGCGGGAGTCCATGAGCAGTTCTTC	CASTPQAGVHEQFF
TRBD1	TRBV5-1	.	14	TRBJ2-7	TGCGCCAGCAGCTGGACAGGGTCTTCCTACGAGCAGTACTTC	CASSWTGSSYEQYF
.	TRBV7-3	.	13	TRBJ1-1	TGTGCCAGCAGCGAACAGCAGAACACTGAAGCTTTCTTT	CASSEQQNTEAFF
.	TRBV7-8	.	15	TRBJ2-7	TGTGCCAGCAGTTCTTCAGCGGATAGCTCCTACGAGCAGTACTTC	CASSSSADSSYEQYF
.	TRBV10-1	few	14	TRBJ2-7	TGCGCCACACAACAGGGCCCTACGTCCCACGAGCAGTACTTC	CATQQGPTSHEQYF
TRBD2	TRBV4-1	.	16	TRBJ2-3	TGCGCCAGCAGCCAAGTACTAGCGGGAGGGCTAGATACGCAGTATTTT	CASSQVLAGGLDTQYF
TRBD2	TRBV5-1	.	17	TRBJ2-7	TGCGCCAGCAGCTTGGGGGCTAGCGGGAACTTTCCCTACGAGCAGTACTTC	CASSLGASGNFPYEQYF
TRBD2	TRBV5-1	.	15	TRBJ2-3	TGCGCCAGCAGCGCAACTAGCGCAAGCACAGATACGCAGTATTTT	CASSATSASTDTQYF
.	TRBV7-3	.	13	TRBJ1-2	TGTGCCAGCAGCAAGGCGGGGGGAGGGGGCTACACCTTC	CASSKAGGGGYTF
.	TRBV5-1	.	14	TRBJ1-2	TGCGCCAGCAGCCCCACGACAACCAACTATGGCTACACCTTC	CASSPTTTNYGYTF